The entry that follows covers one T cell receptor beta chain sequence. The sample belongs to a study of technical replicates of blood from a few donors. Data came from immunoSEQ multiplex PCR; TCRdb stores just in-frame clones and leaves some out. The sample includes approximately 85,000 clones, 92% of them seen just once. The germline CDR1 and CDR2 sequences are GTSNPN and SVGIG (reference sequence). V lost 4 bases and J 1 base, leaving 8 bases between the germline ends. The CDR3 is made up of 13 amino acids. The sequence came from a human donor in good health. Sequencing input: T cells isolated from PBMCs. The chain carries TRBV30 and TRBJ1-3; no clear D gene. The CDR3 nucleotides read TGTGCCTGGACGGTCGCTTCTGGAAACACCATATATTTT. Translating gives CAWTVASGNTIYF.